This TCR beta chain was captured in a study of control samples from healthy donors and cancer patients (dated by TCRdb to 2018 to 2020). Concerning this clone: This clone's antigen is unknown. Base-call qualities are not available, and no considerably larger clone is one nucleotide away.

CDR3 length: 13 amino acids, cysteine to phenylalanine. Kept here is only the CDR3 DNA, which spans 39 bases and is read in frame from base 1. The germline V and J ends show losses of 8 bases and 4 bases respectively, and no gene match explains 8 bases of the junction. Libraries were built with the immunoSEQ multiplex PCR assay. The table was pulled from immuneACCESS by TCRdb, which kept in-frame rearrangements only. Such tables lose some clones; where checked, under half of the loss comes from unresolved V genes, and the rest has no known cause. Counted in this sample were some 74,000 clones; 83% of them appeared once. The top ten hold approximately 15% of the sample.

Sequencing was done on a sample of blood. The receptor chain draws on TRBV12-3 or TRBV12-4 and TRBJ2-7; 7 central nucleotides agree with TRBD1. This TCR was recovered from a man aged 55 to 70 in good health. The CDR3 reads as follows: CASRQGTRYEQYF. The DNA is TGTGCCAGCCGACAGGGCACTAGATACGAGCAGTACTTC.